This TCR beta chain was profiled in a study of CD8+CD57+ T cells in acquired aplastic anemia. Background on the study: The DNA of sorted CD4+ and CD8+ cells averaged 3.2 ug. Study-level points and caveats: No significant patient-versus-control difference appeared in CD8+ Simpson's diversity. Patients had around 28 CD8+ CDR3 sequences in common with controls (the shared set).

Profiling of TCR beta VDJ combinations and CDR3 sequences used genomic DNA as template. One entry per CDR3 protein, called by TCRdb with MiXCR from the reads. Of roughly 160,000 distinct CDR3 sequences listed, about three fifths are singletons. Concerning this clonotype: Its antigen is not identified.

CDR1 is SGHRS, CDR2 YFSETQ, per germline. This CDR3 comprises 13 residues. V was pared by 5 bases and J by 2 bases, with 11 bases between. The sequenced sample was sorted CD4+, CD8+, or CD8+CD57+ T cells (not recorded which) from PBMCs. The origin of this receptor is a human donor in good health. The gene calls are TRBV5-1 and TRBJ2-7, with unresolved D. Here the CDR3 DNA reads TGCGCCAGCAGGCCTGGCGGAGCCTACGAGCAGTACTTC. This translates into CASRPGGAYEQYF.